Detailed here is one TCR beta chain. The antigen is undetermined. The sample comes from a study of PD-L1 blockade in urothelial cancer. Study overall: Atezolizumab (1,200 mg intravenously every 3 weeks) began at some point between 2014 and 2016 for patients. Study-level findings and limits: At 3 weeks on treatment, tumor-associated clones expanded more with durable benefit.

Each PCR contained spiked-in synthetic TCR analog templates. The protocol was immunoSEQ multiplex PCR, while the TCRdb copy is restricted to in-frame clones and leaves out a portion. The table has about 24,000 clones, roughly nine tenths seen once. CDR1 is SGHRS, CDR2 YFSETQ, per germline. V was clipped by 0 bases and J by 1 base, with 15 bases between them. The CDR3 loop spans 17 amino acids. This material consisted of PBMCs, taken around atezolizumab (anti-PD-L1) treatment. The chain joins TRBV5-1 to TRBJ2-3; TRBD1 is a possible D gene (6 bases). The receptor was derived from a man between 45 and 60 years old with urothelial cancer. The CDR3 reads CASSLGGTQSRTDTQYF. The CDR3 region has the DNA TGCGCCAGCAGCTTGGGAGGGACACAGTCACGCACAGATACGCAGTATTTT.